The entry below gives a single T cell receptor beta chain sequence along with its context. The data were obtained in a study of blood T cell repertoires in COVID-19. The assay was immunoSEQ multiplex PCR, and TCRdb's table has in-frame clones only and misses some. The sample has approximately 76,000 clones; around nine tenths are singletons. Trimming at V came to 4 bases and at J to 6 bases, leaving 8 bases not matched to a gene. The CDR3 runs 14 residues. Looked up from germline, CDR1 is LNHDA and CDR2 is SQIVND (reference sequence). The sequence came from a young man with acute or convalescent COVID-19. Sequencing input: peripheral blood. The V and J genes are TRBV19 and TRBJ2-5; 7 bases are a match to TRBD1. The CDR3 nucleotides are TGTGCCAGTAGTAGACCCGACAGGGCGAAGACCCAGTACTTC. Its protein is CASSRPDRAKTQYF.